These 3 T cell receptor beta chains were sequenced from one sample in a study of cytomegalovirus exposure and HLA in healthy donors. Both 60 Vbeta primers and 13 Jbeta primers went into the PCR. Libraries were prepared by immunoSEQ multiplex PCR; TCRdb keeps only in-frame clonotypes and omits some of them. The sample lists 150,000 or so clones; roughly 85% were seen once. The sample consisted of PBMCs. These receptors originate from a man in his forties in good health and CMV-seropositive.

The J gene is TRBJ2-5, the V gene TRBV9; 9 nucleotides agree with TRBD2. The CDR3 has 18 residues. With 3 bases clipped from V and 1 base from J, the junction kept 13 bases outside the gene matches. In germline, CDR1 is SGDLS, CDR2 YYNGEE. The CDR3 is CASSEGLAGRAGQETQYF. The CDR3 DNA reads as TGTGCCAGCAGCGAGGGGCTAGCGGGACGGGCGGGCCAAGAGACCCAGTACTTC.

The chain combines TRBV7-3 with TRBJ2-3; no reliable D call. The length of the CDR3 is 14 residues. CDR1 and CDR2 from the germline V gene are SGHTA and FQGTGA. Trimming stripped 4 bases from V and 2 bases from J, with 10 bases between. CDR3 residues: CASSSDSYTDTQYF. The CDR3 DNA sequence: TGTGCCAGCAGCTCGGATAGCTACACAGATACGCAGTATTTT.

This chain uses TRBV5-1 with TRBJ2-1; TRBD2 matches 10 bases. Germline V gives CDR1 SGHRS, CDR2 YFSETQ. J gave up 4 bases and V 0 bases, and 4 bases lay outside the gene matches. The CDR3 extends over 16 amino acids. DNA of the CDR3: TGCGCCAGCAGCTTGGTCGAGACTAGCGGGTACAATGAGCAGTTCTTC. It encodes CASSLVETSGYNEQFF.